A selection of T cell receptor beta chains follows, all from one sample in a study of blood T cell repertoires in COVID-19. Assay used: immunoSEQ multiplex PCR; TCRdb lists only in-frame clones, some missing. Altogether 35,000 to 50,000 clones are present, 92% being singletons, with the ten largest covering 9.2%. Sequenced: peripheral blood. These receptors all come from a man in his forties or fifties with active COVID-19. The CDR3 runs from the conserved cysteine through the conserved F or W.

cdr3_aa,v_call,j_call
CASSQTSGGVRETQYF,TRBV6-6,TRBJ2-5
CATRDRDRGYTF,TRBV28,TRBJ1-2
CASSEVYGYTF,TRBV2,TRBJ1-2
CASSFLPGVLGNTGELFF,TRBV28,TRBJ2-2
CASSQGEAQYF,TRBV3-1/TRBV3-2,TRBJ2-5
CASSLGSSGSGYEQYF,TRBV5-1,TRBJ2-7
CASSFGTSGVTAPDTQYF,TRBV5-4,TRBJ2-3
CASSLSGTKNEKLFF,TRBV5-1,TRBJ1-4
CASSSGLAGTTGELFF,TRBV9,TRBJ2-2
CASSNPARENYNEQFF,TRBV5-1,TRBJ2-1
CASSLGSVQETQYF,TRBV13,TRBJ2-5
CASSLTEKLFF,TRBV28,TRBJ1-4
CASSLAGGSYFGEQFF,TRBV5-4,TRBJ2-1
CASSWDRDQETQYF,TRBV7-9,TRBJ2-5
CASSNRGRVTEAFF,TRBV7-9,TRBJ1-1
CASRRTSGSDEQFF,TRBV2,TRBJ2-1
CASSEGQVPNQPQHF,TRBV10-2,TRBJ1-5
CASSTNRDTGELFF,TRBV13,TRBJ2-2
CASSIVHGDTEAFF,TRBV19,TRBJ1-1
CASSSPSQREKGTGELFF,TRBV27,TRBJ2-2
CASRLWGRARQYF,TRBV5-6,TRBJ2-3
CASSLVRWAGVVNEQFF,TRBV11-2,TRBJ2-1
CASSQVGRELAKNIQYF,TRBV4-1,TRBJ2-4
CASSRREAYNEQFF,TRBV19,TRBJ2-1
CASSAKTGLAGGGNEQFF,TRBV9,TRBJ2-1
CASSLNREVVYTF,TRBV12-3/TRBV12-4,TRBJ1-2
CASSQRRGLTEAFF,TRBV5-4,TRBJ1-1
CASSLGVYRGRETQYF,TRBV7-8,TRBJ2-5
CASSPGASNYGYTF,TRBV18,TRBJ1-2
CASSLVGESYEQYF,TRBV5-1,TRBJ2-7
CASSSSSMYEQFF,TRBV5-1,TRBJ2-1
CASSAGGSGGPPEQYF,TRBV9,TRBJ2-7
CASSLDWTSRSYEQYF,TRBV5-1,TRBJ2-7
CATSDQDRNYGYTF,TRBV24-1,TRBJ1-2
CASSTGTSGSSYEQYF,TRBV5-7,TRBJ2-7
CASMRRGFGGNSPLHF,TRBV19,TRBJ1-6
CASSLGFAGSTDTQYF,TRBV13,TRBJ2-3
CASRQGHNQETQYF,TRBV27,TRBJ2-5
CASSQLNRDGETQYF,TRBV18,TRBJ2-5
CASSSYGYTF,TRBV6-5,TRBJ1-2
CASSWGLAGGGAYNEQFF,TRBV7-6,TRBJ2-1
CASSEEELFF,TRBV6-1,TRBJ1-4
CASMGSGTWEQYF,TRBV19,TRBJ2-7
CASSLEGAGTEAFF,TRBV27,TRBJ1-1
CASSQDLGLDTGELFF,TRBV3-1/TRBV3-2,TRBJ2-2
CASSSRQGEDQPQHF,TRBV7-8,TRBJ1-5
CASSSNTSGRPRTDEQYF,TRBV11-3,TRBJ2-7
CASSRGGGRDNNQPQHF,TRBV19,TRBJ1-5
CASSVAGRETQYF,TRBV9,TRBJ2-5
CASSEPRSRVHQPQHF,TRBV10-1,TRBJ1-5
CASLRDHQSYGYTF,TRBV19,TRBJ1-2
CASKGIAGGYEQYF,TRBV2,TRBJ2-7
CASSGWTGDSYEQYF,TRBV25-1,TRBJ2-7